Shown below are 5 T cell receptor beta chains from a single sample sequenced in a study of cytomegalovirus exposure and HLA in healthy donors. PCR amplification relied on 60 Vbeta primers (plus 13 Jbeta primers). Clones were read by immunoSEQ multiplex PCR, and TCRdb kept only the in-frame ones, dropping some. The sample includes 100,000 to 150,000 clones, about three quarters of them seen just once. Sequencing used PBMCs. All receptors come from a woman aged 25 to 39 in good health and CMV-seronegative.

The CDR3 is CASSLEGTGSSSYNEQFF. In DNA, the CDR3 is TGCGCCAGCAGCTTGGAAGGGACAGGGTCAAGCTCCTACAATGAGCAGTTCTTC. The chain links TRBV5-1 to TRBJ2-1; 9 bases fit TRBD1. Germline CDR1 and CDR2: SGHRS and YFSETQ. The V segment lost 0 bases and the J segment 0 bases; nucleotides outside the gene matches: 7. The CDR3 is 18 amino acids.

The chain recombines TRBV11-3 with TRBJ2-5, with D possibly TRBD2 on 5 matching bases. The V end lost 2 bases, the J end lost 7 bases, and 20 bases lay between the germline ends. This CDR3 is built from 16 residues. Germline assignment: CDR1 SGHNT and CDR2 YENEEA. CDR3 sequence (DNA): TGTGCCAGCAGCTTAAGGACTGGCGGTCAGCAGAGGACCCAGTACTTC. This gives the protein CASSLRTGGQQRTQYF.

CDR3 sequence reads: CASSLGIGAFSYEQYF. In nucleotides, the CDR3 is TGTGCCAGCAGCTTAGGAATTGGGGCGTTCTCCTACGAGCAGTACTTC. The rearrangement joins TRBV11-2 to TRBJ2-7, with a tentative D call TRBD1 (5 bases). The CDR3 length is 16 residues. The germline gives CDR1 SGHAT, CDR2 FQNNGV. V was clipped by 1 base and J by 0 bases, with 13 bases between them.

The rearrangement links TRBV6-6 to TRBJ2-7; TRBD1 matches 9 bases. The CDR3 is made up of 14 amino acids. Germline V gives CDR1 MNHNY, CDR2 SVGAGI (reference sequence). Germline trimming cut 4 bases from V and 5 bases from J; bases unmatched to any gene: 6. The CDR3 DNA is TGTGCCAGCAGTTGGGGGACAGGGTACGACGAGCAGTACTTC. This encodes CASSWGTGYDEQYF.

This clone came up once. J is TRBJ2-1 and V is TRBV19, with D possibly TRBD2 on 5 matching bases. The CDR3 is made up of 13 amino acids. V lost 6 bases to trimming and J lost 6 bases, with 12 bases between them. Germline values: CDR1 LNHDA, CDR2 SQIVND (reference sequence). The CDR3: CASRRGMINEQFF. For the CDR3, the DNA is TGTGCCAGTAGGAGAGGGATGATCAATGAGCAGTTCTTC.